A selection of T cell receptor beta chains follows, all from one sample in a study of cytomegalovirus exposure and HLA in healthy donors. Data came from immunoSEQ multiplex PCR; TCRdb stores just in-frame clones and leaves some out. The sample carries some 150,000 clones, 75% to 80% recorded once. Sequencing input: PBMCs. All receptors derive from a male donor in good health and CMV-seronegative. Both conserved end residues are part of each CDR3. A D gene is named only where the DNA matches it firmly. Clone size is shown for a subset of rows, as once, few, many or a class of expanded clone.

d_call,v_call,clone_size,j_call,cdr3_nt,cdr3_aa
NA,TRBV5-5,NA,TRBJ1-5,TGTGCCAGCAGCTTGGGAGGGTCGTGGGGCAATCAGCCCCAGCATTTT,CASSLGGSWGNQPQHF
NA,TRBV9,few,TRBJ2-2,TGTGCCAGCAGCCCAGGCGTTGCGCCCGGGGAGCTGTTTTTT,CASSPGVAPGELFF
TRBD1,TRBV9,NA,TRBJ2-3,TGTGCCAGCAGCGTAGTCCGGACAGGGTATGGTTCAGATACGCAGTATTTT,CASSVVRTGYGSDTQYF
TRBD1,TRBV11-3,NA,TRBJ2-3,TGTGCCAGCGGCCCAAGGATTGGACAGGGGCCGCAGTATTTT,CASGPRIGQGPQYF
NA,TRBV4-3,NA,TRBJ1-1,TGCGCCAGCAGCCAAGCCCGGGGAGCAGGGGCGAGGACTGAAGCTTTCTTT,CASSQARGAGARTEAFF
TRBD1,TRBV27,NA,TRBJ1-5,TGTGCCAGCAAAATCGGACAGGGTAATCAGCCCCAGCATTTT,CASKIGQGNQPQHF
NA,TRBV2,NA,TRBJ1-4,TGTGCCAGCAGTGCATACCCGGGACATAGCCTTGCAACTAATGAAAAACTGTTTTTT,CASSAYPGHSLATNEKLFF
TRBD1,TRBV12-5,NA,TRBJ2-7,TGTGCTAGTGGTTTGGGACAGGGGAACGAGCAGTACTTC,CASGLGQGNEQYF
NA,TRBV5-1,once,TRBJ2-7,TGCGCCAGCAGCAAAGACCGGGACAAATCCTACGAGCAGTACTTC,CASSKDRDKSYEQYF
TRBD2,TRBV4-1,NA,TRBJ2-7,TGCGCCAGCAGCCAAGACTGGCGTGGCGGGGGGGCTTACGAGCAGTACTTC,CASSQDWRGGGAYEQYF
NA,TRBV30,NA,TRBJ1-1,TGTGCCTGGGCGGGGCAGGGAACTCTGTCTGAAGCTTTCTTT,CAWAGQGTLSEAFF
NA,TRBV7-2,NA,TRBJ2-7,TGTGCCAGCAGCTTAGGGGAGCGGGCCTACGAGCAGTACTTC,CASSLGERAYEQYF
TRBD2,TRBV7-6,few,TRBJ2-7,TGTGCCAGCAGCGTCTCTAGCGGGCCTTCCTACGAGCAGTACTTC,CASSVSSGPSYEQYF
TRBD2,TRBV13,NA,TRBJ2-1,TGTGCCAGCAGCTTGGCGACTAGCACGAATGAGCAGTTCTTC,CASSLATSTNEQFF